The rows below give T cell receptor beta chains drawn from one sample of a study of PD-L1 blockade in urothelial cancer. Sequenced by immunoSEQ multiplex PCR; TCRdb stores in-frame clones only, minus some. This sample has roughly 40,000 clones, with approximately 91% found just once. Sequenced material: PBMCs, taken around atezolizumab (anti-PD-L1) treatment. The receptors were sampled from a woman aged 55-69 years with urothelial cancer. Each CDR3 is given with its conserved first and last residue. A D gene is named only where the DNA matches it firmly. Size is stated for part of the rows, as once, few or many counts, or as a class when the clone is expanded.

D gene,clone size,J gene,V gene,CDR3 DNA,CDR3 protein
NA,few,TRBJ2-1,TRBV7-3,TGTGCCAGCAGCCGCGGGGACAGTAGCTACAATGAGCAGTTCTTC,CASSRGDSSYNEQFF
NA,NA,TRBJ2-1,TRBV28,TGTGCCAGCAGTTTGTTAATCGGTGAGCAGTTCTTC,CASSLLIGEQFF
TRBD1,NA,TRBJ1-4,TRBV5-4,TGTGCCAGCAGCTTGCAGGGGGCTGCTGAAAAACTGTTTTTT,CASSLQGAAEKLFF
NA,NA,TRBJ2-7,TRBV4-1,TGCGCCAGCAGCCAAGGCCTACCATACGAGCAGTACTTC,CASSQGLPYEQYF
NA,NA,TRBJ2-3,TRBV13,TGTGCCAGCAGCACCGGACCCCTCGGGAAAACAGATACGCAGTATTTT,CASSTGPLGKTDTQYF
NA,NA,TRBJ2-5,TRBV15,TGTGCCACCAGCTCACCCGGGGGCAGGGGGGAGACCCAGTACTTC,CATSSPGGRGETQYF
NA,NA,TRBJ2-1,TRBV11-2,TGTGCCAGCAGCTCTCAGAGGGGGAATGAGCAGTTCTTC,CASSSQRGNEQFF
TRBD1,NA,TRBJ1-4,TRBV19,TGTGCCAGTAGTATTGGGACAGGGACTGAAAAACTGTTTTTT,CASSIGTGTEKLFF
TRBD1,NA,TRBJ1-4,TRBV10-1,TGCGCCAGCAGCGACGGGACAGCTGATAATGAAAAACTGTTTTTT,CASSDGTADNEKLFF
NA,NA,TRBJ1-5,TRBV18,TGTGCCAGCTCACCCAGGGAGGGAGGTCAGCCCCAGCATTTT,CASSPREGGQPQHF
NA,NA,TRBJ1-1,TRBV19,TGTGCCAGTAGTACTTCCTTGAACACTGAAGCTTTCTTT,CASSTSLNTEAFF
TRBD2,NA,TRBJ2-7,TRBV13,TGTGCCAGCAGTGAAGTGGGGAGGGCCGTCTACGAGCAGTACTTC,CASSEVGRAVYEQYF
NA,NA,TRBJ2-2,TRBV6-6,TGTGCCAGTTCCCCCGGCGGGGAGCTGTTTTTT,CASSPGGELFF
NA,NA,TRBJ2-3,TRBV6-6,TGTGCCAGCAGACCCAGTCCTTTCAGCACAGATACGCAGTATTTT,CASRPSPFSTDTQYF
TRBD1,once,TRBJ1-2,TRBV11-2,TGTGCCAGCAGCTTACTGACCGGACAGGGCGGTTGGAATGGCTACACCTTC,CASSLLTGQGGWNGYTF
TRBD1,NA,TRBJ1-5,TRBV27,TGTGCCAGCAGTGACAGGGGGCGCGGGAGCAATCAGCCCCAGCATTTT,CASSDRGRGSNQPQHF
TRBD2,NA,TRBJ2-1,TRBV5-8,TGTGCCAGCAGCTTTTTCGGGGGGGGCTACAATGAGCAGTTCTTC,CASSFFGGGYNEQFF
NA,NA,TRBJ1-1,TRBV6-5,TGTGCCAGCAGTTTCAACAGGGAACGGGCAGACACTGAAGCTTTCTTT,CASSFNRERADTEAFF
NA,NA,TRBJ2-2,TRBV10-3,TGTGCCATCAACGCAGGGGTCCCCGGGGAGCTGTTTTTT,CAINAGVPGELFF
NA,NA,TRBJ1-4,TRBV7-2,TGTGCCAGCAGCTTAGGTCGGTCAGGAGGAGAAAAACTGTTTTTT,CASSLGRSGGEKLFF
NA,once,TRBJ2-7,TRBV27,TGTGCCAGCAAGAGAGGTGGGGCGGCCTACGAGCAGTACTTC,CASKRGGAAYEQYF
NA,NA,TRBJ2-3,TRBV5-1,TGCGCCAGCAGCTTCGGAGAGGGCACAGATACGCAGTATTTT,CASSFGEGTDTQYF
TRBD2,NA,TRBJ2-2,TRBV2,TGTGCCAGCAGAGCCAGCGGGAGTAGCACCGGGGAGCTGTTTTTT,CASRASGSSTGELFF
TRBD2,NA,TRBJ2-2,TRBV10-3,TGTGCCATCAGTGTTCGACTAGCGGGAGAGTCCACCGGGGAGCTGTTTTTT,CAISVRLAGESTGELFF
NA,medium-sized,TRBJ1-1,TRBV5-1,TGCGCCAGCAGCTTGGGAGTGAACACTGAAGCTTTCTTT,CASSLGVNTEAFF
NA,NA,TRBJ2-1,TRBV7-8,TGTGCCAGCAGCCTGCATCATGGCAGGGCCTACAATGAGCAGTTCTTC,CASSLHHGRAYNEQFF
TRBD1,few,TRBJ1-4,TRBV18,TGTGCCAGCTCATCATGGGGGACAGACAATGAAAAACTGTTTTTT,CASSSWGTDNEKLFF
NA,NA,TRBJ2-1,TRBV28,TGTGCCAGCAGTTTATCTGGTAGCTCCTACAATGAGCAGTTCTTC,CASSLSGSSYNEQFF
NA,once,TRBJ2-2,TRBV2,TGTGCCAGCAGGACACGTGGGACCGGGGAGCTGTTTTTT,CASRTRGTGELFF
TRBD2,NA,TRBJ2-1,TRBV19,TGTGCCAGTAGTATTCCGACTAGCGGGGAGGGCTCCTACAATGAGCAGTTCTTC,CASSIPTSGEGSYNEQFF
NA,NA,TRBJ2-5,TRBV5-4,TGTGCCAGCAGCTTGGACGATCGGGAGACCCAGTACTTC,CASSLDDRETQYF
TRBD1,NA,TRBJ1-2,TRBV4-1,TGCGCCAGCAGCCAACGCGAGGGGGCAGGTGGCTACACCTTC,CASSQREGAGGYTF
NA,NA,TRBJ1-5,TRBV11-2,TGTGCCAGCAGCTTTGCCACAGGGACCCTAGGCAATCAGCCCCAGCATTTT,CASSFATGTLGNQPQHF
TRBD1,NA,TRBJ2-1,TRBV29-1,TGCAGCGTTTCCGAGGGGGTCAGGGGGCGTAGGGGGAATGAGCAGTTCTTC,CSVSEGVRGRRGNEQFF
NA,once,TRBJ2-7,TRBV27,TGTGCCAGCAGCTGGGCCTTCTCCTACGAGCAGTACTTC,CASSWAFSYEQYF
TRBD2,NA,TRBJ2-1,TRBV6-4,TGTGCCAGCAGTGACTCGGTTAGCGGGAGTCCCTACAATGAGCAGTTCTTC,CASSDSVSGSPYNEQFF
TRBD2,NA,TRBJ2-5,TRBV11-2,TGTGCCAGCAGCCTCACTAGCGGGAGAGAGACCCAGTACTTC,CASSLTSGRETQYF
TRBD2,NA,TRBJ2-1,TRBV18,TGTGCCAGCTCACCACCTCCTAGCGGGAGGGCCGTCAATGAGCAGTTCTTC,CASSPPPSGRAVNEQFF